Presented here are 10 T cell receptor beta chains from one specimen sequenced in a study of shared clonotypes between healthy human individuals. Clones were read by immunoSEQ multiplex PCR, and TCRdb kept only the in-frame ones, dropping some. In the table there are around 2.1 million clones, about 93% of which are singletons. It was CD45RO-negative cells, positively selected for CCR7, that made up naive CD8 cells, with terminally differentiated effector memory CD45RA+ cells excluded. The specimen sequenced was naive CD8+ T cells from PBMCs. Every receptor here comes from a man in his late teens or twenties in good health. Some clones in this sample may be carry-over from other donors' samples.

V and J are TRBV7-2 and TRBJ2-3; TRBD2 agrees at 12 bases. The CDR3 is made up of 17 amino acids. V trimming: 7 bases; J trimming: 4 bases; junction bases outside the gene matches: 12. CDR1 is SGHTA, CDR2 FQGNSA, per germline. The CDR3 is CASTRLAGVVLSDTQYF. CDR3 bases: TGTGCCAGCACGAGACTAGCGGGAGTCGTTTTGTCAGATACGCAGTATTTT. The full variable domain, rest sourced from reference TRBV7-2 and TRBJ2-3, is GAGVSQSPSNKVTEKGKDVELRCDPISGHTALYWYRQSLGQGLEFLIYFQGNSAPDKSGLPSDRFSAERTGGSVSTLTIQRTQQEDSAVYLCASTRLAGVVLSDTQYFGPGTRLTVL.

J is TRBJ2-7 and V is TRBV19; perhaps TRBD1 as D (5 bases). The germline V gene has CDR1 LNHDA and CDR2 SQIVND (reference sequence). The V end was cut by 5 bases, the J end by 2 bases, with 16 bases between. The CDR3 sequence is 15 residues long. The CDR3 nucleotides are TGTGCCAGTAGTCTCCGGACCCCAGGGCCCTACGAGCAGTACTTC. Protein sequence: CASSLRTPGPYEQYF. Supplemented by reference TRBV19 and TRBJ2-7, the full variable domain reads DGGITQSPKYLFRKEGQNVTLSCEQNLNHDAMYWYRQDPGQGLRLIYYSQIVNDFQKGDIAEGYSVSREKKESFPLTVTSAQKNPTAFYLCASSLRTPGPYEQYFGPGTRLTVT.

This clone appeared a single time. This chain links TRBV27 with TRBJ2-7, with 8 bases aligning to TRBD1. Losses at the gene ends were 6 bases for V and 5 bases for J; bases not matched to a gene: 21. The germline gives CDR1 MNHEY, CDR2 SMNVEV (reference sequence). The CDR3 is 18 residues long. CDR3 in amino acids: CASRNQGAGFLPGDEQYF. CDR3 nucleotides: TGTGCCAGCAGGAACCAGGGGGCGGGTTTTCTCCCAGGGGACGAGCAGTACTTC.

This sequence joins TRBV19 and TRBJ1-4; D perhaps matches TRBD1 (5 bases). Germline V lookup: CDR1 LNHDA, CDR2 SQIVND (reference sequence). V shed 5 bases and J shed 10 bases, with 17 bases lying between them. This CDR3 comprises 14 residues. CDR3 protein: CASSRGTASGKLFF. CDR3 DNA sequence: TGTGCCAGTAGTCGCGGGACGGCTAGTGGAAAACTGTTTTTT.

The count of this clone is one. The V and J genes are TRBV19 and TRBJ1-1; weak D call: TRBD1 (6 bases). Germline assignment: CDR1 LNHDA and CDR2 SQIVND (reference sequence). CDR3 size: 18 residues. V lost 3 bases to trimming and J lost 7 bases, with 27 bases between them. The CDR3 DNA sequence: TGTGCCAGTAGTATGAACGCGCCCCGGGGGCTGGAACTGATTGAAGCTTTCTTT. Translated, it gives CASSMNAPRGLELIEAFF.

The CDR3 loop is CASRFNSGKIGDEQFF. DNA for the CDR3: TGCGCCAGCAGATTTAATAGCGGGAAAATTGGCGATGAGCAGTTCTTC. The chain uses TRBV5-1 and TRBJ2-1; 8 positions match TRBD2. The CDR3 loop spans 16 amino acids. Germline loops: CDR1 SGHRS, CDR2 YFSETQ. V lost 5 bases, J lost 8 bases, and 15 bases stayed unmatched.

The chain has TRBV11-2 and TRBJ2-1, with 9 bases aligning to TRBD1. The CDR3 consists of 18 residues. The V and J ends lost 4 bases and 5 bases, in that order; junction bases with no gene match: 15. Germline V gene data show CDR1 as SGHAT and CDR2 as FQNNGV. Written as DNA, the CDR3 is TGTGCCAGCAGCTCCCGGGACAGGGTCGGTACGGCCCACAATGAGCAGTTCTTC. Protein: CASSSRDRVGTAHNEQFF.

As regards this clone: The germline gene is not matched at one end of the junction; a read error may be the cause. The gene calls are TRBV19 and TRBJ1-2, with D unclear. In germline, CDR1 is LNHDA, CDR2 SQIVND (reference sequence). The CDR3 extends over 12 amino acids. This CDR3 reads CASSIDNYGCTF. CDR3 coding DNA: TGTGCCAGTAGTATAGACAACTATGGCTGCACCTTC.

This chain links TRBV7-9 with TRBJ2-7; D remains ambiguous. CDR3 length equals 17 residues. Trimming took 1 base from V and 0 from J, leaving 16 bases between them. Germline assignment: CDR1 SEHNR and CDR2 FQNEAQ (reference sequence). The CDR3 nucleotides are TGTGCCAGCAGCTTAGGCGGTTACGGGCGAAGCTCCTACGAGCAGTACTTC. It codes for CASSLGGYGRSSYEQYF. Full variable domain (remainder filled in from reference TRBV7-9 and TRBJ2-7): DTGVSQNPRHKITKRGQNVTFRCDPISEHNRLYWYRQTLGQGPEFLTYFQNEAQLEKSRLLSDRFSAERPKGSFSTLEIQRTEQGDSAMYLCASSLGGYGRSSYEQYFGPGTRLTVT.

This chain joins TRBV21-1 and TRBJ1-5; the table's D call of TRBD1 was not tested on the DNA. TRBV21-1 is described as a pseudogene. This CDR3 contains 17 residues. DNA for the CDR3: TGTGCCAGCAGCAAAGGAGGCCGGACAGGACTTAATCAGCCCCAGCATTTT. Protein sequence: CASSKGGRTGLNQPQHF.